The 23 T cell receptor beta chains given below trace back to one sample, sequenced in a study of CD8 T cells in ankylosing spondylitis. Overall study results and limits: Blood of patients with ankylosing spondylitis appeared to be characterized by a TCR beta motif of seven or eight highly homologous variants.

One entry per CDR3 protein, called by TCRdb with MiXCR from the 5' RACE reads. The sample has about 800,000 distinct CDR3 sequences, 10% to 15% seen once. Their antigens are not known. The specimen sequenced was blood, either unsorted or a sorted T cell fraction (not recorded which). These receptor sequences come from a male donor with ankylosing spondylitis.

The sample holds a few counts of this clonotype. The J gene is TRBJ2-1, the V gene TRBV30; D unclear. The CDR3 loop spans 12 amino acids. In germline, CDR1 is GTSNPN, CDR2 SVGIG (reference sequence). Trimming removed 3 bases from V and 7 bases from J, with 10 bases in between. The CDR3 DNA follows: TGTGCCTGGAGCGGCCTGACGAATGAGCAGTTCTTC. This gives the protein CAWSGLTNEQFF.

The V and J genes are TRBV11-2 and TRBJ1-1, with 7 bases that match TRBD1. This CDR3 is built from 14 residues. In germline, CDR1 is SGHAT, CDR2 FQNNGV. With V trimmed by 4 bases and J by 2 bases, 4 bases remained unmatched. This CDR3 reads CASSWGQYNTEAFF. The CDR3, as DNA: TGTGCCAGCAGCTGGGGACAGTATAACACTGAAGCTTTCTTT. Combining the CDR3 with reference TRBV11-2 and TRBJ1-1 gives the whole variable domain EAGVAQSPRYKIIEKRQSVAFWCNPISGHATLYWYQQILGQGPKLLIQFQNNGVVDDSQLPKDRFSAERLKGVDSTLKIQPAKLEDSAVYLCASSWGQYNTEAFFGQGTRLTVV.

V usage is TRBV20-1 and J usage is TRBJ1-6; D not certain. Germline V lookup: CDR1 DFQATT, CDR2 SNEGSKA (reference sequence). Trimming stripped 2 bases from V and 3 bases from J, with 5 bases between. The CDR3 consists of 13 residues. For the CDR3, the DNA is TGCAGTGCTAGACATTTCTATAATTCACCCCTCCACTTT. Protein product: CSARHFYNSPLHF.

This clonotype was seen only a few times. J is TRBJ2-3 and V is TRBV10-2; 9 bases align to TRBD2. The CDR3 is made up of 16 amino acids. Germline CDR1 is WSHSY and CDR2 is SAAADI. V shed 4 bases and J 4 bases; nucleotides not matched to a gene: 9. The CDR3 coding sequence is TGCGCCAGCAGTGTTCGACTAGCGGCCGGGGCAGATACGCAGTATTTT. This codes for CASSVRLAAGADTQYF.

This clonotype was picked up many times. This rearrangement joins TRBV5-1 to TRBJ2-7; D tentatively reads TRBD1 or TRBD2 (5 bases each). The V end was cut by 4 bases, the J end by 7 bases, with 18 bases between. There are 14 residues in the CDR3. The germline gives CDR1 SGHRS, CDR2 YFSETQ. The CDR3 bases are TGCGCCAGCAGCGAACTCGGGACCCCTGGTGAGCAGTACTTC. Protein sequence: CASSELGTPGEQYF. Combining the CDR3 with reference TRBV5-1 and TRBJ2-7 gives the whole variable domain KAGVTQTPRYLIKTRGQQVTLSCSPISGHRSVSWYQQTPGQGLQFLFEYFSETQRNKGNFPGRFSGRQFSNSRSEMNVSTLELGDSALYLCASSELGTPGEQYFGPGTRLTVT.

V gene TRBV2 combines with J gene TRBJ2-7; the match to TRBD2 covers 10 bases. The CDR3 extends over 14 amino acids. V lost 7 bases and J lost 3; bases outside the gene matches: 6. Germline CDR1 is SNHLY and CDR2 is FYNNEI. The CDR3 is CASKWLAGVYEQYF. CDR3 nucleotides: TGTGCCAGCAAGTGGCTAGCGGGGGTCTACGAGCAGTACTTC.

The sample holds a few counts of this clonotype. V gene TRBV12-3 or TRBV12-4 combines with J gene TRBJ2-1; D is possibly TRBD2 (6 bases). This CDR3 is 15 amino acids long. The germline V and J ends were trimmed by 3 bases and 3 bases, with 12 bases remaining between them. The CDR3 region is CASSFLARFYNEQFF. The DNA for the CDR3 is TGTGCCAGCAGTTTCCTAGCGAGGTTCTACAATGAGCAGTTCTTC.

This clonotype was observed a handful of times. CDR3 residues: CSARNPDYSNQPQHF. CDR3 coding DNA: TGCAGTGCCCGGAACCCCGATTATAGCAATCAGCCCCAGCATTTT. The J gene is TRBJ1-5, the V gene TRBV20-1; D unclear. Germline V gene lookup returns CDR1 DFQATT and CDR2 SNEGSKA (reference sequence). The CDR3 is made up of 15 amino acids. V lost 6 bases to trimming and J lost 0 bases, with 15 bases between them.

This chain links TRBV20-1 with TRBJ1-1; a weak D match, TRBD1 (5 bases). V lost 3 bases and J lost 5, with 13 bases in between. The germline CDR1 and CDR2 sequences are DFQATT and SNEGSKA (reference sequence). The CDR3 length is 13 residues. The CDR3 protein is CSASAGPETEAFF. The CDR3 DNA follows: TGCAGTGCTAGCGCAGGGCCCGAAACTGAAGCTTTCTTT.

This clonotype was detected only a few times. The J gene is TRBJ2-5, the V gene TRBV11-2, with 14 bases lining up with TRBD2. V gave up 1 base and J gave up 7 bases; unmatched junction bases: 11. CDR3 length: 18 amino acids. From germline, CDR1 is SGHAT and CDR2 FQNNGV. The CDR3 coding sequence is TGTGCCAGCAGCTTAGTCAGGACTAGCGGGGGGATCCACGGGACCCAGTACTTC. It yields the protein CASSLVRTSGGIHGTQYF.

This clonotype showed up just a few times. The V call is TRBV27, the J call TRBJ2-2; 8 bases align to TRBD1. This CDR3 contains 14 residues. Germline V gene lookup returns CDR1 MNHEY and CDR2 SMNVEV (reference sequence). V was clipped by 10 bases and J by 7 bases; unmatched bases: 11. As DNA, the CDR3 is TGTGCCACCACCCGGGACAGGACGGGCGGGGAGCTGTTTTTT. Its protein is CATTRDRTGGELFF.

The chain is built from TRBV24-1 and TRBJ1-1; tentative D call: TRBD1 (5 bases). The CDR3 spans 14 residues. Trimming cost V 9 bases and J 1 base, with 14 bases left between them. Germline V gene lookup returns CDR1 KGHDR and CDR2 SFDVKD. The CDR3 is CATSGTAGNTEAFF. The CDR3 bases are TGTGCCACCTCAGGGACGGCGGGGAACACTGAAGCTTTCTTT.

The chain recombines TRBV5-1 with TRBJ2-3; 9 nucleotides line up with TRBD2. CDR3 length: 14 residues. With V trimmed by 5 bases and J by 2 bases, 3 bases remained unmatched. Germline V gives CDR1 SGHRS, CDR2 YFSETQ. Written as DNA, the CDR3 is TGCGCCAGCAGGGCGGGGGGGCCCACAGATACGCAGTATTTT. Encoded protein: CASRAGGPTDTQYF.

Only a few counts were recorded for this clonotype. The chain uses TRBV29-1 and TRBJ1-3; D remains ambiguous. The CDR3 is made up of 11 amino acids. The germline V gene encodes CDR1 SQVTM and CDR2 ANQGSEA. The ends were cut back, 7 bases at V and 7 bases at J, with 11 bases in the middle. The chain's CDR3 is CSAVSVNTIYF. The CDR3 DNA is TGCAGCGCTGTTAGTGTGAACACCATATATTTT.

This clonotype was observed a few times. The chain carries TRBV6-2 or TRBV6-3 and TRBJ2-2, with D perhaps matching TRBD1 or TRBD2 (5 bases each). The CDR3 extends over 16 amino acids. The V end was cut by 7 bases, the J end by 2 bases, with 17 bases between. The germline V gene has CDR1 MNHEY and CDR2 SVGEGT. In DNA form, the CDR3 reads TGTGCCAGCACCCCAGAGGGACGGATAAACACCGGGGAGCTGTTTTTT. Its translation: CASTPEGRINTGELFF.

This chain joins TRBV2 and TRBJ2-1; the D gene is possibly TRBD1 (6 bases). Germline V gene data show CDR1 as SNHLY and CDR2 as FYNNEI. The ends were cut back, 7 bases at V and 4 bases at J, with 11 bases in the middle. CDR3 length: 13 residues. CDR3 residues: CASTQGPYNEQFF. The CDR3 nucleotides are TGTGCCAGCACCCAGGGGCCTTACAATGAGCAGTTCTTC.

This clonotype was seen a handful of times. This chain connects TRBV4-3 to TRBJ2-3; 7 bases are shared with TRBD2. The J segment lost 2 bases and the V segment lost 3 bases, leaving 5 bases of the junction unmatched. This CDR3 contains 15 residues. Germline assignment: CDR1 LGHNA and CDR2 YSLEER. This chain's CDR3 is CASSHGTTITDTQYF. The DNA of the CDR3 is TGCGCCAGCAGCCACGGGACTACAATCACAGATACGCAGTATTTT.

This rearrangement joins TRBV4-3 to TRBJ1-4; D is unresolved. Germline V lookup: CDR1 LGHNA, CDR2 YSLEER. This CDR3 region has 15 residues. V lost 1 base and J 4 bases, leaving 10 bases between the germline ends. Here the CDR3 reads CASSQGASSNEKLFF. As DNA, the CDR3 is TGCGCCAGCAGCCAAGGGGCCAGCAGTAATGAAAAACTGTTTTTT.

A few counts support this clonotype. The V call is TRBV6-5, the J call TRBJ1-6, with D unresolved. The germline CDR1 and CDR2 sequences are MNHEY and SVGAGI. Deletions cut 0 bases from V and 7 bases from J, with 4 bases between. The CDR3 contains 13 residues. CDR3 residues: CASSYSSNSPLHF. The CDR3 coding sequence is TGTGCCAGCAGTTACTCGTCGAATTCACCCCTCCACTTT.

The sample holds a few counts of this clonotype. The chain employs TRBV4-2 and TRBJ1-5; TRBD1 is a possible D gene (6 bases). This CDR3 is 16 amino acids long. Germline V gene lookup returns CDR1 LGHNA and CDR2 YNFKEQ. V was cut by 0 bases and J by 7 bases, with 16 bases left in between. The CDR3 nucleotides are TGTGCCAGCAGCCAAGAAGGGGGGCTAGGACGACAGCCCCAGCATTTT. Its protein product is CASSQEGGLGRQPQHF.

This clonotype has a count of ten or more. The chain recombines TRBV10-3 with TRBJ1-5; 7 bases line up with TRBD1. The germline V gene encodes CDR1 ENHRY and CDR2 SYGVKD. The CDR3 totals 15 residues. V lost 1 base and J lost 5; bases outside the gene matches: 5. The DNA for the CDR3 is TGTGCCATCAGTGAGTGGGGACAGTTTGATCAGCCCCAGCATTTT. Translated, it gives CAISEWGQFDQPQHF.

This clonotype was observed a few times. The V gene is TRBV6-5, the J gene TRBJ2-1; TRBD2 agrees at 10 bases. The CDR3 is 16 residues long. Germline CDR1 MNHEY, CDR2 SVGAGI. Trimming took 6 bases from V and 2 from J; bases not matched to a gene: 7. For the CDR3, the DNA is TGTGCCAGCAGAAGCACCACTAGCGGGGCCTACAATGAGCAGTTCTTC. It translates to CASRSTTSGAYNEQFF.

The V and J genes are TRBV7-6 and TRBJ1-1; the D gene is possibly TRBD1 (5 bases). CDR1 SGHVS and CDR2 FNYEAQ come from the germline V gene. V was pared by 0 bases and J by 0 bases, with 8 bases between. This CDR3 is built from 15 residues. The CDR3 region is CASSLAWGVNTEAFF. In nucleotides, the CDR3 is TGTGCCAGCAGCTTAGCGTGGGGGGTGAACACTGAAGCTTTCTTT.